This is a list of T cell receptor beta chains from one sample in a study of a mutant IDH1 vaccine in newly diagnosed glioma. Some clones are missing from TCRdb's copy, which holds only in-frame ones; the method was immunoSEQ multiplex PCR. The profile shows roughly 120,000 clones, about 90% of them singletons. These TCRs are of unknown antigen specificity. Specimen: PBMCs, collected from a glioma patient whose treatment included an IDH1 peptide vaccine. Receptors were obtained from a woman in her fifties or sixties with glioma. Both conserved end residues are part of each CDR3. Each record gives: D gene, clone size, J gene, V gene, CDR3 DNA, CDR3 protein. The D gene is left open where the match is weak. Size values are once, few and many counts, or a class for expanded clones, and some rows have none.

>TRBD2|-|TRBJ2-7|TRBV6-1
TGTGCCAGCAGTGAAGCCGGGGGGGCCAGCTCCTACGAGCAGTACTTC
CASSEAGGASSYEQYF
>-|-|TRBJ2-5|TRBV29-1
TGCAGCGTGAGGAAACAGGGCCGAGAGACCCAGTACTTC
CSVRKQGRETQYF
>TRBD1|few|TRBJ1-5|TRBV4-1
TGCGCCAGCAGCCAGGACAGGGAGGAGCCCCAGCATTTT
CASSQDREEPQHF
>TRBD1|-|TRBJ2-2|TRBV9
TGTGCCAGCAGCGAAGGACAGGGGGCGAACACCGGGGAGCTGTTTTTT
CASSEGQGANTGELFF
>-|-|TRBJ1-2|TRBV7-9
TGTGCCAGCAGCTTAGCGGGCAGGGAGGGAGGCTACACCTTC
CASSLAGREGGYTF
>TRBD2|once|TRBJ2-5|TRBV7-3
TGTGCCAGCAGCTTAAACGGGAGGGAGACCCAGTACTTC
CASSLNGRETQYF
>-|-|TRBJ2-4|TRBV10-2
TGCGCCAGCAGTGACCTCAGGACGGAGGGGGGCAAAAACATTCAGTACTTC
CASSDLRTEGGKNIQYF
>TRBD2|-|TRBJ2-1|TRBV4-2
TGTGCCAGCAGCCAAGACCCCAGCGGGAGGGCGGGTGAGCAGTTCTTC
CASSQDPSGRAGEQFF
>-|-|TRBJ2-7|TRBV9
TGTGCCAGCAGCGACCCCTTAAGCTCCTACGAGCAGTACTTC
CASSDPLSSYEQYF
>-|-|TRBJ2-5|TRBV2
TGTGCCAGCAGTAACAGGGTGTTCGAGACCCAGTACTTC
CASSNRVFETQYF
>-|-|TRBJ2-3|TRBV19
TGTGCCAGTACCCCGGGCGGGGCTGTAGATACGCAGTATTTT
CASTPGGAVDTQYF
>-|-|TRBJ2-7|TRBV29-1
TGCAGCGTTGAAAGTCTAGGGGTCCACGAGCAGTACTTC
CSVESLGVHEQYF
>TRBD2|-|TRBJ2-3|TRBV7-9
TGTGCCAGCAGCCATACTAGCGACGCTACGCAGTATTTT
CASSHTSDATQYF
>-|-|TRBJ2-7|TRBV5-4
TGTGCCAGCAACCTTATAGGGGGGATCGAGCAGTACTTC
CASNLIGGIEQYF
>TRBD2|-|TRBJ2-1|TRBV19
TGTGCCAGTAGTATGACCCGACTAGCGGGTGTCTATGAGCAGTTCTTC
CASSMTRLAGVYEQFF
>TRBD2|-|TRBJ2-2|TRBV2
TGTGCCAGCAGTGGGGGACTAGCGGGAGGGCCGGTCACCGGGGAGCTGTTTTTT
CASSGGLAGGPVTGELFF
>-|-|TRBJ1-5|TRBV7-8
TGTGCCAGCAGCTTAGAGGTGTCCGGCAATCAGCCCCAGCATTTT
CASSLEVSGNQPQHF
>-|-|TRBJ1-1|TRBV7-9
TGTGCCAGCAGATATATTGAGGCAGAAGCTTTCTTT
CASRYIEAEAFF
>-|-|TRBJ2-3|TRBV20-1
TGCAGTGCCCAAAGGGGGGGCTCCGGCTTT
CSAQRGGSGF
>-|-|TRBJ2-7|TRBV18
TGTGCCAGCTCACCTGCGAAAGGGTACGAGCAGTACTTC
CASSPAKGYEQYF
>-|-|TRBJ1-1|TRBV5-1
TGCGCCAGCAGCTTGGAGAGGCGCTGGGGTTCGAACACTGAAGCTTTCTTT
CASSLERRWGSNTEAFF
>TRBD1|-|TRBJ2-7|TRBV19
TGTGCCAGTAGTAACCAGGGGGTCCACGAGCAGTACTTC
CASSNQGVHEQYF
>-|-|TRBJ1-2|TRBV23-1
TGCGCCAGCAGAGCCCCGGACAGCCTTAACTATGGCTACACCTTC
CASRAPDSLNYGYTF
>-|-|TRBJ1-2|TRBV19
TGTGCCAGTAGTATTAACAGTAACTATGGCTACACCTTC
CASSINSNYGYTF
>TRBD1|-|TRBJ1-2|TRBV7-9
TGTGCCAGCAGCGCGACAGGGACCAACTATGGCTACACCTTC
CASSATGTNYGYTF
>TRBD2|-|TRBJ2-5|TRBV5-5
TGTGCCAGCAGCTTGGACCAGCGGGATGGGGAGACCCAGTACTTC
CASSLDQRDGETQYF
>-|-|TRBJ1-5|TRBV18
TGTGCCAGCTCACAGGGGTTCAATCAGCCCCAGCATTTT
CASSQGFNQPQHF
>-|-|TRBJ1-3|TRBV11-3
TGTGCCAGCAGCTTAGATGGACAGTTTGGAAACACCATATATTTT
CASSLDGQFGNTIYF
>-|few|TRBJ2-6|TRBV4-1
TGCGCCAGCAGCCTCAGATGGGGGTCTGGGGCCAACGTCCTGACTTTC
CASSLRWGSGANVLTF
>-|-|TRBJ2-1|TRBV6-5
TGTGCCAGCAGTTACTCGATAACCACGACTTACAATGAGCAGTTCTTC
CASSYSITTTYNEQFF
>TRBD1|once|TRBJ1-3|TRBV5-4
TGTGCCAGCAGGGAGAACAGGGGCACCATATATTTT
CASRENRGTIYF
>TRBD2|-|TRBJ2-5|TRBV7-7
TGTGCTAGCAGCTTAAGATTGGGGACTAGCGGGAGGAAGGCAGAGACCCAGTACTTC
CASSLRLGTSGRKAETQYF
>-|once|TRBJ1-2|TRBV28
TGTGCCAGCAGTTTAACGGCGTCTTCTAACTATGGCTACACCTTC
CASSLTASSNYGYTF
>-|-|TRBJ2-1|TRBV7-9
TGTGCCAGCAGCCCCCGGGGTTTCTCCTACAATGAGCAGTTCTTC
CASSPRGFSYNEQFF
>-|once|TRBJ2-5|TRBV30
TGTGCCTGGAGTGAGGGCAGGGCCCAAGAGACCCAGTACTTC
CAWSEGRAQETQYF
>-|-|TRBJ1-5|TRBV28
TGTGCCAGCAGAAGGGGCATTCAGCCCCAGCATTTT
CASRRGIQPQHF
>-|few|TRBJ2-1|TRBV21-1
TGTGCCAGCAGCGGGCGACTCCCTCTTCCCTACAATGAGCAGTTCTTC
CASSGRLPLPYNEQFF
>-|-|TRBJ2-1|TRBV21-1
TGTGCCAGCAGCAAACCCCGGGCCCAGATAAATGAGCAGTTCTTC
CASSKPRAQINEQFF
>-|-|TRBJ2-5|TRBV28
TGTGCCAGCAGTTTCCCGCCAGTCCAAGAGACCCAGTACTTC
CASSFPPVQETQYF
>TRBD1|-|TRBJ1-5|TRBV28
TGTGCCAGCAGTCTAGGACAGGGTTATCAGCCCCAGCATTTT
CASSLGQGYQPQHF
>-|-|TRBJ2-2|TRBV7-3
TGTGCCACCGCACCCAGGGGCTCCGGGGAGCTGTTTTTT
CATAPRGSGELFF
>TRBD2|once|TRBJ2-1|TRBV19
TGTGCCAGTACCACACAAGCGACTAGCGGGCCCCATGAGCAGTTCTTC
CASTTQATSGPHEQFF
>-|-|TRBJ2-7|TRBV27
TGTGCCAGCAGTCCCGGGACCGGCTACGAGCAGTACTTC
CASSPGTGYEQYF
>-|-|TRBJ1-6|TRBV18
TGTGCCAGCTCACCAGCACAGGGCAACTCACCCCTCCACTTT
CASSPAQGNSPLHF
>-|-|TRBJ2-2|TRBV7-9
TGTGCCAGCAGCTTTCGGGTCACCGGGGAGCTGTTTTTT
CASSFRVTGELFF
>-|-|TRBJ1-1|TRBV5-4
TGTGCCAGCAGCTTCGGGGAGGGTGAAGCTTTCTTT
CASSFGEGEAFF
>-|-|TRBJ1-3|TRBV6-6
TGTGCCTCCGGACAGTTCTCTGGAAACACCATATATTTT
CASGQFSGNTIYF
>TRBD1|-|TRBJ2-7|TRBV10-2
TGCGCCAGCAAGGGGGGGACAGGGGGTTATGAGCAGTACTTC
CASKGGTGGYEQYF